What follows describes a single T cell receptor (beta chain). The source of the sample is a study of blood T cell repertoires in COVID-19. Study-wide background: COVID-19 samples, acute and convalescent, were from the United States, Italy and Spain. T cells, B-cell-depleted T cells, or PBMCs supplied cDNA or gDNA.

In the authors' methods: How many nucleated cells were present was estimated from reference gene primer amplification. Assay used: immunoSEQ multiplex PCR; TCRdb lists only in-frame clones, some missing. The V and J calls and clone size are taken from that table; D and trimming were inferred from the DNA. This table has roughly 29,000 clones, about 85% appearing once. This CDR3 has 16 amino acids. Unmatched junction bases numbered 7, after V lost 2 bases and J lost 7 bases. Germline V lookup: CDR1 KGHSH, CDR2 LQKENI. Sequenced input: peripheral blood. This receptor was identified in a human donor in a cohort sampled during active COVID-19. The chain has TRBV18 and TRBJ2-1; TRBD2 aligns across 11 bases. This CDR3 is CASSPRLAGGVNEQFF. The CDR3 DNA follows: TGTGCCAGCTCACCAAGGCTAGCGGGAGGTGTAAATGAGCAGTTCTTC.